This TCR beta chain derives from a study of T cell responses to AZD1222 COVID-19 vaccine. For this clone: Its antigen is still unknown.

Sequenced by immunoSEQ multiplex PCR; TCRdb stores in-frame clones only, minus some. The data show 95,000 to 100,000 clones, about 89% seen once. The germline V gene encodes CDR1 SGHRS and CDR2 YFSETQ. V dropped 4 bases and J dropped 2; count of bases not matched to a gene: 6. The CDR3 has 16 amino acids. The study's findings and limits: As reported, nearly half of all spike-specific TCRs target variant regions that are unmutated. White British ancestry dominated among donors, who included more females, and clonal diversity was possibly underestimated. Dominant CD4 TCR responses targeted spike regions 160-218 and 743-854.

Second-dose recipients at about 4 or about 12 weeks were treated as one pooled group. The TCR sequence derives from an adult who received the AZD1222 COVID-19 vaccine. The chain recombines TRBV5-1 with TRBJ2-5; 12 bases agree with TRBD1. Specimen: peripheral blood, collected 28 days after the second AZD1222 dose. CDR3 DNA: TGCGCCAGCAGCCGAGGGACAGGGGGCTTTCAAGAGACCCAGTACTTC. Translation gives CASSRGTGGFQETQYF. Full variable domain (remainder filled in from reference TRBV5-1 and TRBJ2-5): KAGVTQTPRYLIKTRGQQVTLSCSPISGHRSVSWYQQTPGQGLQFLFEYFSETQRNKGNFPGRFSGRQFSNSRSEMNVSTLELGDSALYLCASSRGTGGFQETQYFGPGTRLLVL.